This TCR beta chain was sequenced in a study of T cell responses to AZD1222 COVID-19 vaccine. In the case of this clone: Its target is not known.

The ends lost 7 bases at V and 7 bases at J; junction bases unmatched: 7. The CDR3 totals 12 residues. Per the germline V gene, CDR1 is SQVTM and CDR2 is ANQGSEA. Assay used: immunoSEQ multiplex PCR; TCRdb lists only in-frame clones, some missing. Of 200,000 or so clones in the sample, approximately 91% were seen once. Whole-study results and caveats: Donor demographics were predominantly white British with a female majority; clonal diversity may be underestimated. Baseline serology detected seropositivity in only a handful of AZD1222 recipients.

The sequence derives from an adult in good health. The specimen comprised peripheral blood, sampled on day 0 of AZD1222 vaccination. V is TRBV29-1 and J is TRBJ1-2; 9 nucleotides match TRBD1. DNA for the CDR3: TGCAGCGGCGACAGGGGGGATCTTGGCTACACCTTC. Residues: CSGDRGDLGYTF.